The 22 T cell receptor beta chains reported below all come from one sample, sequenced in a study of early T cells in non-severe SARS-CoV-2 infection. MiXCR, applied by TCRdb to the 5' RACE reads, yields one record per CDR3 protein. The table records about 30,000 distinct CDR3 sequences, approximately 5.2% of them present only once. Sample: whole blood. These receptor sequences come from an adult who was a healthcare worker with PCR-confirmed SARS-CoV-2 infection or an uninfected control (not recorded which).

The chain carries TRBV2 and TRBJ1-2; D ambiguous. This CDR3 has 10 residues. V was pared by 3 bases and J by 8 bases, with 4 bases between. Germline CDR1 is SNHLY and CDR2 is FYNNEI. The chain's CDR3 is CASSEGGYTF. The CDR3 DNA is TGTGCCAGCAGTGAGGGCGGCTACACCTTC.

This clonotype was recorded at least ten times. V is TRBV1 and J is TRBJ1-3; the table's D call of TRBD1 was not tested on the DNA. TRBV1 is a known pseudogene. The CDR3 loop spans 16 amino acids. The CDR3 nucleotides read TGCACCAGCAGCCAACTCCGGGACCTCTCTGGAAACACCATATATTTT. Its protein is CTSSQLRDLSGNTIYF.

This clonotype has ten or more counts. Written as DNA, the CDR3 is TGTGCCATCAGAACTAGCGGGCATCACACAGATACGCAGTATTTT. Translating it yields CAIRTSGHHTDTQYF. The V gene is TRBV10-3, the J gene TRBJ2-3; the match to TRBD2 covers 9 bases. The ends lost 6 bases at V and 2 bases at J; junction bases unmatched: 6. Per the germline V gene, CDR1 is ENHRY and CDR2 is SYGVKD. The CDR3 is made up of 15 amino acids.

The chain recombines TRBV7-9 with TRBJ1-1; D not certain. With 5 bases removed from V and 0 bases from J, the gap between germline ends came to 7 bases. The germline gives CDR1 SEHNR, CDR2 FQNEAQ (reference sequence). This CDR3 has 13 residues. The CDR3 here is CASSPDMNTEAFF. CDR3 coding DNA: TGTGCCAGCAGCCCGGATATGAACACTGAAGCTTTCTTT.

This clonotype was seen at least ten times. The rearrangement uses TRBV12-3 or TRBV12-4 and TRBJ1-1; TRBD1 matches at 9 bases. The CDR3 runs to 17 residues. The junction had 12 bases not matched to a gene; V was cut back by 7 bases and J by 0 bases. CDR3 sequence (DNA): TGTGCCAGCAATTCCCCGCCGGGACAGGGAATGAACACTGAAGCTTTCTTT. Translating it yields CASNSPPGQGMNTEAFF.

This clonotype showed up many times. The V call is TRBV5-1, the J call TRBJ2-5; D gene ambiguous. V was shortened by 2 bases and J by 1 base, with 6 bases between the two germline ends. The CDR3 spans 13 residues. Germline loops: CDR1 SGHRS, CDR2 YFSETQ. The CDR3 here is CASSFTRQETQYF. DNA of the CDR3: TGCGCCAGCAGCTTTACCCGCCAAGAGACCCAGTACTTC.

The chain employs TRBV7-9 and TRBJ2-1; 7 nucleotides agree with TRBD2. The CDR3 runs to 15 residues. V dropped 2 bases and J dropped 7; count of bases not matched to a gene: 8. From germline, CDR1 is SEHNR and CDR2 FQNEAQ (reference sequence). Here the CDR3 DNA reads TGTGCCAGCAGCTTACGGCGGGAGCTAGGAAATGAGCAGTTCTTC. This codes for CASSLRRELGNEQFF. Full variable domain (rest looked up from reference TRBV7-9 and TRBJ2-1): DTGVSQNPRHKITKRGQNVTFRCDPISEHNRLYWYRQTLGQGPEFLTYFQNEAQLEKSRLLSDRFSAERPKGSFSTLEIQRTEQGDSAMYLCASSLRRELGNEQFFGPGTRLTVL.

This clonotype was observed a handful of times. The chain combines TRBV10-1 with TRBJ2-7; 12 bases align to TRBD2. Germline V gene sequence: CDR1 WNHNN, CDR2 SYGVQD (reference sequence). The trim removed 3 bases at V and 5 bases at J, leaving 8 bases unmatched. The CDR3 spans 16 residues. As DNA, the CDR3 is TGCGCCAGCAGTGAATCGGCTAGCGGGAGGGGGAACGAGCAGTACTTC. Its translation is CASSESASGRGNEQYF.

The chain carries TRBV11-3 and TRBJ2-5, with D perhaps TRBD1 (6 bases). The V end lost 5 bases, the J end lost 0 bases, and 19 bases lay between the germline ends. The CDR3 runs to 17 residues. Germline V gene lookup returns CDR1 SGHNT and CDR2 YENEEA. DNA of the CDR3: TGTGCCAGCAGCGGTCCCGTGGCAGGGGTGTACCAAGAGACCCAGTACTTC. Translation gives CASSGPVAGVYQETQYF.

This clonotype was seen many times. V gene TRBV29-1 combines with J gene TRBJ2-2; a weak D match, TRBD1 (6 bases). Trimming cost V 7 bases and J 5 bases, with 14 bases left between them. Germline-derived CDR1 and CDR2 are SQVTM and ANQGSEA. The CDR3 has 13 residues. Here the CDR3 reads CSAASQGTGELFF. The CDR3 DNA sequence: TGCAGCGCAGCCTCTCAGGGGACCGGGGAGCTGTTTTTT.

This clonotype was seen repeatedly, ten times or more. The chain is built from TRBV7-8 and TRBJ2-1, with TRBD2 identical over 8 bases. The germline gives CDR1 SGHVS, CDR2 FQNEAQ. CDR3 length equals 15 residues. With 2 bases clipped from V and 6 bases from J, the junction kept 6 bases outside the gene matches. The CDR3 spells CASSLSGRDSNEQFF. The CDR3 DNA reads as TGTGCCAGCAGCTTATCCGGGAGGGATTCCAATGAGCAGTTCTTC. The whole variable domain, remainder taken from reference TRBV7-8 and TRBJ2-1, is GAGVSQSPRYKVAKRGQDVALRCDPISGHVSLFWYQQALGQGPEFLTYFQNEAQLDKSGLPSDRFFAERPEGSVSTLKIQRTQQEDSAVYLCASSLSGRDSNEQFFGPGTRLTVL.

This clonotype is medium-sized (0.01 to 0.1%) in the sample. The chain carries TRBV2 and TRBJ2-1, with D unresolved. V gave up 8 bases and J gave up 8 bases, with 10 bases separating them. Per germline, CDR1 SNHLY and CDR2 FYNNEI. The length of the CDR3 is 11 residues. CDR3 residues: CASLRADEQFF. CDR3 nucleotides: TGTGCCAGCCTTAGGGCGGATGAGCAGTTCTTC.

Many counts were recorded for this clonotype. The chain employs TRBV7-2 and TRBJ2-1; D ambiguous. Germline V lookup: CDR1 SGHTA, CDR2 FQGNSA. The CDR3 covers 12 residues. Trimming left V 3 bases short and J 5 bases short, with 5 bases between. CDR3: CASSFYNNEQFF. The CDR3 nucleotides are TGTGCCAGCAGCTTTTATAACAATGAGCAGTTCTTC.

This clonotype was seen repeatedly, ten times or more. The chain combines TRBV27 with TRBJ2-3, with 7 positions matching TRBD2. Germline V gene sequence: CDR1 MNHEY, CDR2 SMNVEV (reference sequence). After removal of 4 bases from V and 5 bases from J, the junction contained 15 bases not matched to a gene. The CDR3 covers 17 residues. In DNA form, the CDR3 reads TGTGCCAGCAGTTGGGTTGCGGGAGATATATTAGTAGATACGCAGTATTTT. Translation: CASSWVAGDILVDTQYF.

This clonotype has more than one count but fewer than ten. The chain is built from TRBV6-5 and TRBJ2-7; TRBD1 might be the D (5 bases). Trimming stripped 0 bases from V and 6 bases from J, with 15 bases between. This CDR3 has 15 residues. Germline loops: CDR1 MNHEY, CDR2 SVGAGI. CDR3 loop: CASSYSRRGGSEQYF. For the CDR3, the DNA is TGTGCCAGCAGTTACTCGCGAAGGGGCGGTTCCGAGCAGTACTTC.

Many counts were recorded for this clonotype. The gene calls are TRBV18 and TRBJ2-5; no definite D call. The V gene lost 3 bases and the J gene lost 2 bases, with 10 bases spanning the gap. Germline-derived CDR1 and CDR2 are KGHSH and LQKENI. The CDR3 covers 14 residues. CDR3 sequence: CASSPETSQETQYF. CDR3 nucleotides: TGTGCCAGCTCACCTGAGACCAGTCAAGAGACCCAGTACTTC.

V gene TRBV7-9 combines with J gene TRBJ2-5; 9 bases match TRBD1. The CDR3 consists of 14 residues. V shed 6 bases and J 5 bases; nucleotides not matched to a gene: 7. The V gene's germline CDR1 is SEHNR and CDR2 FQNEAQ (reference sequence). The CDR3 nucleotides read TGTGCCAGCAGTCGGGGACAGGGAGGGGAGACCCAGTACTTC. Translation gives CASSRGQGGETQYF.

This clonotype has just a few counts. This rearrangement joins TRBV3-1 to TRBJ2-7; 8 positions match TRBD1. The germline V gene has CDR1 LGHDT and CDR2 YNNKEL (reference sequence). The CDR3 has 14 residues. The V and J ends lost 1 base and 3 bases, in that order; junction bases with no gene match: 2. The CDR3 DNA follows: TGTGCCAGCAGCCAAGGGGACAGGCACTACGAGCAGTACTTC. Translated, it gives CASSQGDRHYEQYF.

This clonotype is judged medium-sized. V gene TRBV29-1 combines with J gene TRBJ2-1; D possibly corresponds to TRBD1 (5 bases). The CDR3 has 15 residues. Germline CDR1 SQVTM, CDR2 ANQGSEA. Trimming left V 6 bases short and J 5 bases short, with 20 bases between. Here the CDR3 reads CSVRRQPAYNNEQFF. The CDR3 nucleotides are TGCAGCGTCCGTCGACAGCCCGCTTACAACAATGAGCAGTTCTTC.

This clonotype showed up just a few times. This chain connects TRBV6-2 or TRBV6-3 to TRBJ2-7, with 9 bases aligning to TRBD2. This CDR3 contains 15 residues. Per the germline V gene, CDR1 is MNHEY and CDR2 is SVGEGT. J lost 2 bases, V lost 6 bases, and 8 bases had no gene match. The CDR3, as DNA: TGTGCCAGCAGCCAACGACTAGCGGTCCCCTACGAGCAGTACTTC. Translated, it gives CASSQRLAVPYEQYF.

At least ten counts were recorded for this clonotype. CDR3 region: CSGVQETQYF. DNA of the CDR3: TGCAGTGGAGTACAAGAGACCCAGTACTTC. This chain uses TRBV20-1 with TRBJ2-5; unclear D gene. The V and J ends lost 7 bases and 2 bases respectively, with 5 bases between them. CDR3 length equals 10 residues. Germline V gene data show CDR1 as DFQATT and CDR2 as SNEGSKA (reference sequence).

Many counts were recorded for this clonotype. The rearrangement uses TRBV27 and TRBJ1-2; no clear D. V dropped 3 bases and J dropped 0 bases, with 11 bases sitting between them. This CDR3 contains 15 residues. CDR1 MNHEY and CDR2 SMNVEV come from the germline V gene (reference sequence). DNA of the CDR3: TGTGCCAGCAGTTTGGCCGGTGAAGCTAACTATGGCTACACCTTC. This gives the protein CASSLAGEANYGYTF.